This TCR beta chain derives from a study of cytomegalovirus exposure and HLA in healthy donors. Researchers ran the PCR with 60 Vbeta and 13 Jbeta primers. Using immunoSEQ multiplex PCR, the repertoire was profiled, and TCRdb retains in-frame clones only, with some absent. Here the sample spans roughly 150,000 clones, roughly 77% being singletons. General observations from the study: Roughly even sequencing depth across donors was the assumption behind the presence/absence analyses. Using the classifier, cytomegalovirus status was reportedly diagnosed with high specificity and sensitivity. As a later analysis revealed, the rate of TCR association differed by HLA locus, with DRB1 most and HLA-C fewest. The study put under 200 TCR beta chains on its list as cytomegalovirus-associated.

Notes on this clone: Its antigen is currently unknown.

Looked up from germline, CDR1 is SNHLY and CDR2 is FYNNEI. V was shortened by 2 bases and J by 8 bases, with 9 bases between the two germline ends. The CDR3 extends over 13 amino acids. Sequenced sample: PBMCs. The TCR sequence derives from a man aged 25-45 years in good health. V is TRBV2 and J is TRBJ2-2; a possible D gene is TRBD2 (6 bases). The CDR3 DNA reads as TGTGCCAGCAGTGAAAGAGGGAGGGGGGAGCTGTTTTTT. This sequence encodes CASSERGRGELFF. The full variable domain, in which reference TRBV2 and TRBJ2-2 provide the parts outside the CDR3, is EPEVTQTPSHQVTQMGQEVILRCVPISNHLYFYWYRQILGQKVEFLVSFYNNEISEKSEIFDDQFSVERPDGSNFTLKIRSTKLEDSAMYFCASSERGRGELFFGEGSRLTVL.